The 10 T cell receptor beta chains below were found in one sample sequenced in a study of blood T cell repertoires in COVID-19. TCRdb's table, derived via immunoSEQ multiplex PCR, lists solely in-frame clones and lacks some. The sample yields 350,000 to 400,000 clones, 80% to 90% seen once. Source material: peripheral blood. The receptor set was obtained from a woman aged 25 to 39 with COVID-19, enrolled during active disease.

The chain recombines TRBV18 with TRBJ1-1; D may be TRBD1 (6 bases). The CDR3 covers 16 residues. Germline CDR1 reads KGHSH; CDR2 reads LQKENI. V lost 3 bases and J lost 0, with 14 bases in between. This CDR3 is CASSPVWTELNTEAFF. As DNA, the CDR3 is TGTGCCAGCTCACCTGTATGGACAGAGTTGAACACTGAAGCTTTCTTT.

The rearrangement joins TRBV5-8 to TRBJ1-6; D is ambiguous. Trimming pared 0 bases from V and 7 bases from J, leaving 14 bases between. The CDR3 runs to 16 residues. CDR1 SGHTS and CDR2 YDEGEE come from the germline V gene. The CDR3 DNA sequence: TGTGCCAGCAGCTTGGTTGTTCCTTCGGAGAATTCACCCCTCCACTTT. This sequence encodes CASSLVVPSENSPLHF.

This chain uses TRBV12-3 or TRBV12-4 with TRBJ2-7; the D gene is possibly TRBD2 (6 bases). This CDR3 spans 12 amino acids. Trimming removed 6 bases at V and 6 bases at J, with 12 bases between. The CDR3 coding sequence is TGTGCCAGCAGCCCGACTAGAGGCGAGCAGTACTTC. Encoded protein: CASSPTRGEQYF.

The V and J genes are TRBV27 and TRBJ1-2; TRBD1 aligns across 11 bases. The CDR3 covers 14 residues. The germline CDR1 and CDR2 sequences are MNHEY and SMNVEV (reference sequence). Trimming took 5 bases from V and 6 from J; bases not matched to a gene: 5. The CDR3 DNA sequence: TGTGCCAGCAGTAGGGGGACAGGGGGTAATGGCTACACCTTC. It yields the protein CASSRGTGGNGYTF.

The rearrangement links TRBV7-8 to TRBJ1-2; 7 positions match TRBD1. The length of the CDR3 is 14 residues. V gave up 7 bases and J gave up 3 bases; unmatched junction bases: 8. Germline assignment: CDR1 SGHVS and CDR2 FQNEAQ. CDR3 loop: CASTEGAEHYGYTF. The CDR3 nucleotides read TGTGCCAGCACAGAGGGGGCAGAACACTATGGCTACACCTTC.

The sample holds a few counts of this clone. The chain carries TRBV25-1 and TRBJ1-2; TRBD1 matches at 8 bases. V gave up 5 bases and J gave up 4 bases; unmatched junction bases: 15. The CDR3 extends over 17 amino acids. The germline V gene encodes CDR1 MGHDK and CDR2 SYGVNS. The CDR3 DNA reads as TGTGCCAGCAGTTACGGTCCGATGGACAGGGAACCCTATGGCTACACCTTC. This gives the protein CASSYGPMDREPYGYTF.

The chain has TRBV4-3 and TRBJ2-1, with D tentatively TRBD2 (7 bases). The V gene's germline CDR1 is LGHNA and CDR2 YSLEER. There are 17 residues in the CDR3. With 1 base removed from V and 8 bases from J, the gap between germline ends came to 21 bases. This CDR3 reads CASSQGSWGGAWYEQFF. The CDR3 DNA reads TGCGCCAGCAGCCAAGGTTCTTGGGGGGGGGCTTGGTATGAGCAGTTCTTC.

The CDR3 nucleotides are TGTGCCAGCGACACGGGACAGGGGGCTGGTGGGGCCAACGTCCTGACTTTC. It specifies CASDTGQGAGGANVLTF. J is TRBJ2-6 and V is TRBV9, with TRBD1 matching 12 bases. V lost 7 bases, J lost 3 bases, and 8 bases stayed unmatched. This CDR3 has 17 amino acids. The germline V gene encodes CDR1 SGDLS and CDR2 YYNGEE.

This chain joins TRBV2 and TRBJ2-1; possibly TRBD1 for D (7 bases). Germline lookup yields CDR1 SNHLY and CDR2 FYNNEI. V lost 0 bases, J lost 8 bases, and 11 bases lay in between. This CDR3 contains 14 residues. The CDR3 here is CASSEAQGGHEQFF. Written as DNA, the CDR3 is TGTGCCAGCAGTGAAGCCCAGGGGGGTCATGAGCAGTTCTTC.

The V gene is TRBV6-5, the J gene TRBJ2-2; possibly TRBD2 for D (6 bases). This CDR3 is built from 14 residues. The germline gives CDR1 MNHEY, CDR2 SVGAGI. Between the trimmed V and J ends, which lost 8 bases and 0 bases, there was a span of 10 bases. Here the CDR3 DNA reads TGTGCCAGCCAGGGCGGGACGAACACCGGGGAGCTGTTTTTT. It translates to CASQGGTNTGELFF.